The 23 T cell receptor beta chains reported below all come from one sample, sequenced in a study of blood T cell repertoires in COVID-19. Measured with immunoSEQ multiplex PCR; TCRdb has only the in-frame clones, and not every one. The data contain hundreds of thousands of clones, more than 80% of them singletons. The sample taken for sequencing was peripheral blood. These TCRs come from an elderly woman with acute or convalescent COVID-19.

CDR3 sequence reads: CASTRTGGGETQYF. For the CDR3, the DNA is TGTGCCAGCACCCGAACAGGGGGAGGAGAGACCCAGTACTTC. The V call is TRBV18, the J call TRBJ2-5; 8 nucleotides match TRBD1. V shed 8 bases and J 4 bases; nucleotides not matched to a gene: 9. The CDR3 contains 14 residues. In germline, CDR1 is KGHSH, CDR2 LQKENI.

The chain recombines TRBV20-1 with TRBJ2-6, with D perhaps matching TRBD2 (6 bases). CDR1 is DFQATT, CDR2 SNEGSKA, per germline (reference sequence). This CDR3 has 15 residues. V was trimmed by 3 bases and J by 2 bases, leaving 11 bases between them. The CDR3 reads CSASPGTPGANVLTF. The CDR3 DNA reads TGCAGTGCTAGTCCCGGGACTCCTGGGGCCAACGTCCTGACTTTC.

The chain combines TRBV3-1 (or the pseudogene TRBV3-2) with TRBJ1-6, with 12 bases identical to TRBD1. J was trimmed by 10 bases and V by 4 bases; bases with no gene match: 5. This CDR3 contains 15 residues. The V gene's germline CDR1 is LGHDT and CDR2 YNNKEL (reference sequence). CDR3 DNA: TGTGCCAGCAGCCCGGGGACAGGGGGCGAGTCACCCCTCCACTTT. This gives the protein CASSPGTGGESPLHF.

This clone was seen a few times. The rearrangement joins TRBV6-6 to TRBJ2-7; 7 nucleotides match TRBD1. Germline V gives CDR1 MNHNY, CDR2 SVGAGI (reference sequence). The length of the CDR3 is 13 residues. Trimming cost V 6 bases and J 2 bases; bases outside gene matches: 4. The chain's CDR3 is CASRNGQAYEQYF. The CDR3 DNA is TGTGCCAGCAGAAACGGACAGGCCTACGAGCAGTACTTC.

The chain is built from TRBV12-3 or TRBV12-4 and TRBJ1-1; TRBD1 agrees at 8 bases. J gave up 8 bases and V 6 bases, and 8 bases lay outside the gene matches. The CDR3 runs 13 residues. CDR3 DNA sequence: TGTGCCAGCAGCCCCACGAGGGACAGGGAAGCTTTCTTT. It codes for CASSPTRDREAFF.

The chain recombines TRBV3-1 (or the pseudogene TRBV3-2) with TRBJ1-4; 11 bases line up with TRBD1. With V trimmed by 4 bases and J by 15 bases, 10 bases remained unmatched. This CDR3 comprises 14 residues. Germline lookup yields CDR1 LGHDT and CDR2 YNNKEL (reference sequence). The CDR3 protein is CASSPGQGADMVFF. Written as DNA, the CDR3 is TGTGCCAGCAGCCCCGGACAGGGGGCTGATATGGTGTTTTTT.

In this sample, this clone turned up once. The rearrangement links TRBV11-2 to TRBJ2-7; 8 bases map to TRBD2. CDR3 length: 15 amino acids. The V gene end was trimmed by 3 bases and the J gene end by 0 bases; junction bases not matched to a gene: 4. Per the germline V gene, CDR1 is SGHAT and CDR2 is FQNNGV. The CDR3 loop reads CASSFSSGPSYEQYF. CDR3 in DNA: TGTGCCAGCAGCTTCTCTAGCGGGCCCTCCTACGAGCAGTACTTC. Together with reference TRBV11-2 and TRBJ2-7, the CDR3 gives the full variable domain: EAGVAQSPRYKIIEKRQSVAFWCNPISGHATLYWYQQILGQGPKLLIQFQNNGVVDDSQLPKDRFSAERLKGVDSTLKIQPAKLEDSAVYLCASSFSSGPSYEQYFGPGTRLTVT.

V is TRBV5-1 and J is TRBJ2-3; D is possibly TRBD2 (6 bases). This CDR3 has 15 residues. Germline V lookup: CDR1 SGHRS, CDR2 YFSETQ. V gave up 2 bases and J gave up 6 bases, with 16 bases separating them. The CDR3 region is CASSFDSGVQDTQYF. The CDR3 coding sequence is TGCGCCAGCAGCTTCGATAGCGGCGTCCAGGATACGCAGTATTTT.

The V and J genes are TRBV18 and TRBJ2-5; TRBD1 agrees at 9 bases. Germline V gene sequence: CDR1 KGHSH, CDR2 LQKENI. CDR3 length: 16 amino acids. Trimming cost V 2 bases and J 2 bases; bases outside gene matches: 6. Written as DNA, the CDR3 is TGTGCCAGCTCACCAAACAGGGGGCTCACACAAGAGACCCAGTACTTC. This gives the protein CASSPNRGLTQETQYF.

Here the CDR3 reads CASSFLQGTGQETQYF. The DNA for the CDR3 is TGTGCCAGCAGTTTCTTACAGGGGACAGGGCAAGAGACCCAGTACTTC. The chain joins TRBV6-5 to TRBJ2-5; 9 positions agree with TRBD1. V gave up 4 bases and J gave up 2 bases; unmatched junction bases: 8. CDR1 is MNHEY, CDR2 SVGAGI, per germline. This CDR3 region has 16 residues.

This chain joins TRBV6-2 or TRBV6-3 and TRBJ1-1; the D gene is possibly TRBD1 (6 bases). Germline CDR1 reads MNHEY; CDR2 reads SVGEGT. V lost 5 bases and J 0 bases, leaving 7 bases between the germline ends. The CDR3 sequence is 13 residues long. Here the CDR3 DNA reads TGTGCCAGCAGTAACAGGGTGAACACTGAAGCTTTCTTT. It yields the protein CASSNRVNTEAFF.

The chain joins TRBV5-5 to TRBJ2-5, with TRBD2 identical over 7 bases. This CDR3 region has 15 residues. V gave up 0 bases and J gave up 5 bases; unmatched junction bases: 7. From germline, CDR1 is SGHKS and CDR2 YYEKEE (reference sequence). The CDR3 sequence: CASSLDQGGWETQYF. The CDR3 bases are TGTGCCAGCAGCTTGGATCAGGGAGGGTGGGAGACCCAGTACTTC.

The CDR3 DNA reads TGTGCCAGCAGCTTGGGGGACAGTTTTTCCAGAAACACCATATATTTT. This sequence encodes CASSLGDSFSRNTIYF. The chain uses TRBV5-6 and TRBJ1-3; 7 bases line up with TRBD1. V trimming: 0 bases; J trimming: 5 bases; junction bases outside the gene matches: 8. The CDR3 sequence is 16 residues long. Germline CDR1 SGHDT, CDR2 YYEEEE.

This chain joins TRBV5-6 and TRBJ2-7, with no clear D. Germline CDR1 and CDR2: SGHDT and YYEEEE. Trimming shortened V by 2 bases and J by 6 bases, and 12 bases separated the two germline ends. The CDR3 totals 13 residues. The CDR3 is CASSFPPVVEQYF. The DNA of the CDR3 is TGTGCCAGCAGCTTCCCGCCCGTAGTCGAGCAGTACTTC.

The chain is built from TRBV4-2 and TRBJ2-1; 8 bases agree with TRBD1. The germline V gene encodes CDR1 LGHNA and CDR2 YNFKEQ. After removal of 3 bases from V and 5 bases from J, the junction contained 6 bases not matched to a gene. This CDR3 is 15 amino acids long. In DNA form, the CDR3 reads TGTGCCAGCAGCCATCCACAGGGGGGCCACAATGAGCAGTTCTTC. Translation: CASSHPQGGHNEQFF.

This chain connects TRBV11-1 to TRBJ2-1, with TRBD2 identical over 8 bases. From germline, CDR1 is SGHAT and CDR2 FQDESV (reference sequence). The V and J ends lost 3 bases and 3 bases, in that order; junction bases with no gene match: 4. The CDR3 consists of 15 residues. CDR3 sequence: CASSFLLADYNEQFF. The DNA for the CDR3 is TGTGCCAGCAGCTTCCTACTAGCGGACTACAATGAGCAGTTCTTC. Full variable domain (remainder filled in from reference TRBV11-1 and TRBJ2-1): EAEVAQSPRYKITEKSQAVAFWCDPISGHATLYWYRQILGQGPELLVQFQDESVVDDSQLPKDRFSAERLKGVDSTLKIQPAELGDSAMYLCASSFLLADYNEQFFGPGTRLTVL.

The chain combines TRBV18 with TRBJ1-5; D not certain. The CDR3 sequence is 16 residues long. The germline V and J ends were trimmed by 2 bases and 2 bases, with 13 bases remaining between them. CDR1 and CDR2 from the germline V gene are KGHSH and LQKENI. The CDR3 nucleotides are TGTGCCAGCTCACCAGGAGCACCGGCGGGCAATCAGCCCCAGCATTTT. This gives the protein CASSPGAPAGNQPQHF.

The gene calls are TRBV19 and TRBJ2-7, with D possibly being TRBD1 (7 bases). The CDR3 is made up of 13 amino acids. Per the germline V gene, CDR1 is LNHDA and CDR2 is SQIVND (reference sequence). V lost 6 bases and J lost 5, with 14 bases in between. The DNA for the CDR3 is TGTGCCAGTAGATCCAGGGGGGTCCACGAGCAGTACTTC. It codes for CASRSRGVHEQYF.

In this sample, this clone turned up a few times. The J gene is TRBJ2-7, the V gene TRBV29-1; 7 bases match TRBD1. This CDR3 comprises 13 residues. The germline V gene encodes CDR1 SQVTM and CDR2 ANQGSEA. Trimming at V came to 6 bases and at J to 2 bases, leaving 7 bases not matched to a gene. CDR3 protein: CSVIWDSTYEQYF. CDR3 in DNA: TGCAGCGTAATATGGGACAGTACCTACGAGCAGTACTTC.

Points on this clone: At one end, the junction sequence differs from germline, possibly due to a read error. The chain uses TRBV6-5 and TRBJ2-7; 10 nucleotides match TRBD1. This CDR3 has 11 amino acids. The V gene's germline CDR1 is MNHEY and CDR2 SVGAGI. The CDR3 nucleotides are TGTGCCAGCAGTTCCGGGACAGGGGAATTCTTC. Its protein product is CASSSGTGEFF.

The rearrangement uses TRBV11-2 and TRBJ1-4; perhaps TRBD1 as D (5 bases). The V end was cut by 1 base, the J end by 4 bases, with 7 bases between. Germline V lookup: CDR1 SGHAT, CDR2 FQNNGV. The CDR3 has 14 amino acids. The CDR3 DNA reads TGTGCCAGCAGCTTAGGGGGGGTTAATGAAAAACTGTTTTTT. Amino acid sequence: CASSLGGVNEKLFF.

This sequence joins TRBV27 and TRBJ2-1; TRBD2 matches at 11 bases. The CDR3 runs to 15 residues. Germline CDR1 reads MNHEY; CDR2 reads SMNVEV (reference sequence). V shed 5 bases, J shed 8 bases, and the junction held 8 bases outside the gene matches. CDR3 sequence: CASSVTSGSRHEQFF. The CDR3 region has the DNA TGTGCCAGCAGTGTTACTAGCGGGAGTCGGCATGAGCAGTTCTTC.

The chain links TRBV5-5 to TRBJ2-1, with 10 bases lining up with TRBD1. V shed 4 bases, J shed 3 bases, and the junction held 7 bases outside the gene matches. This CDR3 spans 16 amino acids. From germline, CDR1 is SGHKS and CDR2 YYEKEE (reference sequence). The CDR3 DNA is TGTGCCAGCAGCCCACCCCGGGACAGGGGCTACAATGAGCAGTTCTTC. Protein product: CASSPPRDRGYNEQFF.